This T cell receptor beta chain is from a study of T cell responses to AZD1222 COVID-19 vaccine. The CDR3 extends over 15 amino acids. Germline CDR1 is SNHLY and CDR2 is FYNNEI. The ends lost 7 bases at V and 1 base at J; junction bases unmatched: 10. Measured with immunoSEQ multiplex PCR; TCRdb has only the in-frame clones, and not every one. The top ten hold about 17% of the sample, which has some 120,000 clones, 88% seen once. The sequences come from peripheral blood, collected on day 0 of MenACWY control vaccination. The clonotype was recovered from an adult in good health. This chain connects TRBV2 to TRBJ2-7, with TRBD1 identical over 7 bases. This CDR3 is CASIPRWTGSYEQYF. The CDR3 DNA follows: TGTGCCAGCATCCCTCGATGGACAGGATCCTACGAGCAGTACTTC.